The source of this T cell receptor (beta chain) is a study of post-analysis software for immune sequencing data. Study results and limitations: TRBV segments more frequent in patients than in controls numbered several and included TRBV5-6, TRBV5-1 and TRBV20-1.

Germline-derived CDR1 and CDR2 are DFQATT and SNEGSKA (reference sequence). The CDR3 loop spans 16 amino acids. Trimming stripped 0 bases from V and 4 bases from J, with 19 bases between. Tagging with unique molecular identifiers was a feature of the TCR beta cDNA libraries. One entry per CDR3 protein, called by TCRdb with MiXCR from the PCR reads. The table has 600,000 to 750,000 distinct CDR3 sequences, 55% to 70% seen once. Comments on this clonotype: Its antigen is unknown.

The receptor was derived from a girl under 10 years old with multiple sclerosis. V usage is TRBV20-1 and J usage is TRBJ2-7, with D possibly being TRBD2 (5 bases). Specimen: blood. In nucleotides, the CDR3 is TGCAGTGCTAGAGATCCGAGGGCGAAATTTGTTTACGAGCAGTACTTC. Translating it yields CSARDPRAKFVYEQYF.